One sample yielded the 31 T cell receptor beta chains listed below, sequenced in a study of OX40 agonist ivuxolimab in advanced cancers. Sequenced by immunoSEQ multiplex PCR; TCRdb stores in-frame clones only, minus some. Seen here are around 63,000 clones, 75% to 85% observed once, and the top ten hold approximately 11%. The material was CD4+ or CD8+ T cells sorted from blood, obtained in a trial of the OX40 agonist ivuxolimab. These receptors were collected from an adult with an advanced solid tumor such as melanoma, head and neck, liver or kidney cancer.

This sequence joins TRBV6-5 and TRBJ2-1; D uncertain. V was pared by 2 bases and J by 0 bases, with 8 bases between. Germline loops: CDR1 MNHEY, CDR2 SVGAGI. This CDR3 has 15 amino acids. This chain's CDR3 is CASSYDKFSYNEQFF. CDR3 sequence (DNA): TGTGCCAGCAGTTACGACAAATTCTCCTACAATGAGCAGTTCTTC.

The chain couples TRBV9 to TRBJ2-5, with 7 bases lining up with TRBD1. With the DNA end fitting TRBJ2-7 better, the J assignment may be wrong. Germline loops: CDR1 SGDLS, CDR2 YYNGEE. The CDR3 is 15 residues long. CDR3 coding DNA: TGTGCCAGCAGCGAGGGCCCGGGACAGCTCTACGAGCAGTACTTC. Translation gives CASSEGPGQLYEQYF.

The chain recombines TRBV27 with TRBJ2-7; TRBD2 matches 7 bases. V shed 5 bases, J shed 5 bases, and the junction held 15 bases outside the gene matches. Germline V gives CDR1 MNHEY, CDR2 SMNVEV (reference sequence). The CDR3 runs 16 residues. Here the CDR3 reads CASSPDAGAFIHEQYF. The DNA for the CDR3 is TGTGCCAGCAGTCCCGATGCGGGAGCTTTCATCCACGAGCAGTACTTC.

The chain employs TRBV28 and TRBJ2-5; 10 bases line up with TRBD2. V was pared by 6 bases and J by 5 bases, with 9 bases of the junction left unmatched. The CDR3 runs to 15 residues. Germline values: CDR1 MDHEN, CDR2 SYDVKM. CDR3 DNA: TGTGCCAGCAGCGGCGCTAGCGGGAGAGTGGAGACCCAGTACTTC. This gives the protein CASSGASGRVETQYF.

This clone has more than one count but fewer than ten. CDR3 DNA: TGTGCCAGCAGTTTATCCAGGCTTAATGAAAAACTGTTTTTT. Its protein is CASSLSRLNEKLFF. This chain uses TRBV27 with TRBJ1-4; D uncertain. Germline V gives CDR1 MNHEY, CDR2 SMNVEV (reference sequence). V dropped 0 bases and J dropped 4 bases, with 6 bases sitting between them. The CDR3 has 14 amino acids.

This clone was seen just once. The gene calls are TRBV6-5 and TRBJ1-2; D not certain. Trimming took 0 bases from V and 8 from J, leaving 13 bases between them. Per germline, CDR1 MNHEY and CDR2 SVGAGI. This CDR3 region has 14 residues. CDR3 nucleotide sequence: TGTGCCAGCAGTTACTCTTCAGAATTGGACGGCTACACCTTC. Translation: CASSYSSELDGYTF.

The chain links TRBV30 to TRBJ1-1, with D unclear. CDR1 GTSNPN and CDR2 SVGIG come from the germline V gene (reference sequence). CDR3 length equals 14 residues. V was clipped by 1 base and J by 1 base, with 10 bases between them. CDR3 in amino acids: CAWSGNLGNTEAFF. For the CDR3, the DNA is TGTGCCTGGAGTGGCAATCTGGGGAACACTGAAGCTTTCTTT.

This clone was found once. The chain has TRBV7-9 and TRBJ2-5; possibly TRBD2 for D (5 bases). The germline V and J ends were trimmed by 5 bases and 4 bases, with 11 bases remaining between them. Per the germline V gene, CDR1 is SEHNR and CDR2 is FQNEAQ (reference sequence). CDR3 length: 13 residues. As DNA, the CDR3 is TGTGCCAGCAGCCGAAGCGGTGGAGAGACCCAGTACTTC. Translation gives CASSRSGGETQYF.

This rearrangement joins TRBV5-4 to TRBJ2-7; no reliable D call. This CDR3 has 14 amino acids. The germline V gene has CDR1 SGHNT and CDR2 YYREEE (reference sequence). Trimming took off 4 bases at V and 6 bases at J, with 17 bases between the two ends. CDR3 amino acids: CASSKTTNSLEQYF. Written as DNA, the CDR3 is TGTGCCAGCAGCAAGACGACAAATTCCCTCGAGCAGTACTTC.

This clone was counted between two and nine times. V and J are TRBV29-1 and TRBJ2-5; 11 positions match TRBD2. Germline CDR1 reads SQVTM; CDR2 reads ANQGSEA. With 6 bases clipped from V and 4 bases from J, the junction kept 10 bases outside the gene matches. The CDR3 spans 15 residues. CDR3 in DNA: TGCAGCGTAGATTCGACTAGCGGGGATGGAGAGACCCAGTACTTC. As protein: CSVDSTSGDGETQYF.

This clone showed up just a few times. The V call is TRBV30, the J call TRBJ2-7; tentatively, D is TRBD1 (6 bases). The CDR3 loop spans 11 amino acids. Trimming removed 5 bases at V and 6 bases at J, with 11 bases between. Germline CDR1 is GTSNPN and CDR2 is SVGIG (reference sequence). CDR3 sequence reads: CAWGSGAEQYF. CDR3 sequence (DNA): TGTGCCTGGGGCTCAGGGGCCGAGCAGTACTTC.

This CDR3 reads CARPRIERSWDEKLFF. As DNA, the CDR3 is TGTGCCAGACCACGAATCGAGCGCAGCTGGGATGAAAAACTGTTTTTT. The chain couples TRBV10-3 to TRBJ1-4, with D unresolved. Per the germline V gene, CDR1 is ENHRY and CDR2 is SYGVKD. CDR3 length: 16 residues. V was cut by 10 bases and J by 6 bases, with 24 bases left in between.

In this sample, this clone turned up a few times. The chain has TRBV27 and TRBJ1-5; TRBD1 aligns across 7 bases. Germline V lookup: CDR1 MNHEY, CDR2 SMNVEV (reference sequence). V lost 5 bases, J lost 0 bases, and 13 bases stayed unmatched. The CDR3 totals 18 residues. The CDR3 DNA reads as TGTGCCAGCAGTGTGGACAGGCGATTACGTTATAGCAATCAGCCCCAGCATTTT. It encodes CASSVDRRLRYSNQPQHF.

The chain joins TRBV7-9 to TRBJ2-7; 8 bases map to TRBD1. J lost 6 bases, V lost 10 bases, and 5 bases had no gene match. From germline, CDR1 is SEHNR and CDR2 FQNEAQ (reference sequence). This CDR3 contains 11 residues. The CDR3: CAIGDRSEQYF. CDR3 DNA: TGTGCCATTGGGGACAGGAGCGAGCAGTACTTC. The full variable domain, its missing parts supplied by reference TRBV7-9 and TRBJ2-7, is DTGVSQNPRHKITKRGQNVTFRCDPISEHNRLYWYRQTLGQGPEFLTYFQNEAQLEKSRLLSDRFSAERPKGSFSTLEIQRTEQGDSAMYLCAIGDRSEQYFGPGTRLTVT.

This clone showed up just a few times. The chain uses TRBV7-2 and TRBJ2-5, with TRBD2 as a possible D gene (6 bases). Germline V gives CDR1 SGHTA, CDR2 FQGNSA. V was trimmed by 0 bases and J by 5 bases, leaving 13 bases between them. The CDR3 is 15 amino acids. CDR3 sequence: CASSLAAGSRETQYF. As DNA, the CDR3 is TGTGCCAGCAGCTTAGCTGCGGGAAGTCGGGAGACCCAGTACTTC.

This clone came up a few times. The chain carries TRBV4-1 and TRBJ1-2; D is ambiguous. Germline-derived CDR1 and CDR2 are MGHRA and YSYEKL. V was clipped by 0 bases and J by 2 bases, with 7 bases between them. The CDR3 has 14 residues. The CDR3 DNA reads TGCGCCAGCAGCCAAGAGGCAGTGAACTATGGCTACACCTTC. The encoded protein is CASSQEAVNYGYTF.

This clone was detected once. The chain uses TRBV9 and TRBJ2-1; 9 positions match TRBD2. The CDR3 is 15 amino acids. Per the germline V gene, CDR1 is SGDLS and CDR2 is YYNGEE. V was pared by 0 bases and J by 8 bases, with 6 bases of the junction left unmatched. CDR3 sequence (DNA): TGTGCCAGCAGCGTAGTCCTAGCGGGGATCGATGAGCAGTTCTTC. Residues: CASSVVLAGIDEQFF.

The CDR3 loop is CASSLIGEQNNEQFF. The CDR3, as DNA: TGTGCCAGCAGTCTAATCGGGGAGCAAAACAATGAGCAGTTCTTC. The chain recombines TRBV6-5 with TRBJ2-1; TRBD2 is a possible D gene (5 bases). The V gene's germline CDR1 is MNHEY and CDR2 SVGAGI. The V and J ends lost 5 bases and 5 bases respectively, with 16 bases between them. The CDR3 totals 15 residues.

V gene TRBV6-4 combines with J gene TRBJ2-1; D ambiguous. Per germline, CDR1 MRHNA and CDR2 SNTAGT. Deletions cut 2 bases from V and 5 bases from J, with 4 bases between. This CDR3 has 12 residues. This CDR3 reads CASSDRHNEQFF. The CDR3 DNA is TGTGCCAGCAGTGACAGGCACAATGAGCAGTTCTTC.

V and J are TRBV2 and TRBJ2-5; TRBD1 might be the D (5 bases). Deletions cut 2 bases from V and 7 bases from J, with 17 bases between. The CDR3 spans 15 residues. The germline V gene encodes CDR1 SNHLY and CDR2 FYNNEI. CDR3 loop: CASSEPTGDGRTQYF. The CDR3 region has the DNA TGTGCCAGCAGTGAACCCACAGGAGATGGTCGGACCCAGTACTTC. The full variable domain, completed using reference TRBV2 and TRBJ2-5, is EPEVTQTPSHQVTQMGQEVILRCVPISNHLYFYWYRQILGQKVEFLVSFYNNEISEKSEIFDDQFSVERPDGSNFTLKIRSTKLEDSAMYFCASSEPTGDGRTQYFGPGTRLLVL.

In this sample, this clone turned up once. This chain's CDR3 is CAISESTGTQIYEQYF. In nucleotides, the CDR3 is TGTGCCATCAGTGAGTCGACCGGGACTCAAATCTACGAGCAGTACTTC. This rearrangement joins TRBV10-3 to TRBJ2-7; D is possibly TRBD2 (6 bases). The germline V gene encodes CDR1 ENHRY and CDR2 SYGVKD. The V gene lost 0 bases and the J gene lost 3 bases, with 15 bases spanning the gap. The CDR3 covers 16 residues.

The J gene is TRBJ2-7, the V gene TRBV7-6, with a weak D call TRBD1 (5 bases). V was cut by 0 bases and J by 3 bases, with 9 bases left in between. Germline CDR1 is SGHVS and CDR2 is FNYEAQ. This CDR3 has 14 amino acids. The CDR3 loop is CASSLAGVDYEQYF. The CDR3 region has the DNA TGTGCCAGCAGCTTAGCAGGGGTAGACTACGAGCAGTACTTC. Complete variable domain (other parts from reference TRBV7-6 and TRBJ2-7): GAGVSQSPRYKVTKRGQDVALRCDPISGHVSLYWYRQALGQGPEFLTYFNYEAQQDKSGLPNDRFSAERPEGSISTLTIQRTEQRDSAMYRCASSLAGVDYEQYFGPGTRLTVT.

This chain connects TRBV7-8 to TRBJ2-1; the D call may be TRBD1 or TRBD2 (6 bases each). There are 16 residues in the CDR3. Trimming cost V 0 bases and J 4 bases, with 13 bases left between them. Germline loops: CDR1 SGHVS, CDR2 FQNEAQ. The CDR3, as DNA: TGTGCCAGCAGCTTAGCTCGGGGGCTAAGGTACAATGAGCAGTTCTTC. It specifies CASSLARGLRYNEQFF.

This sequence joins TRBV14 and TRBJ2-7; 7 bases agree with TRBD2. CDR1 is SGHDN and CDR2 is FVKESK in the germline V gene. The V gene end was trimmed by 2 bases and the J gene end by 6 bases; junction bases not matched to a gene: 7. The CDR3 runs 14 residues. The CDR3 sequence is CASSQRGTTSEQYF. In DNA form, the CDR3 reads TGTGCCAGCAGCCAACGCGGGACTACTTCCGAGCAGTACTTC.

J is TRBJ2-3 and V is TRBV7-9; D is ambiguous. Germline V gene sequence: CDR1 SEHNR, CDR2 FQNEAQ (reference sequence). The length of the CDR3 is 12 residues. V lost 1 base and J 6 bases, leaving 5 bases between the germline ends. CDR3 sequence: CASSLERDTQYF. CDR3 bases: TGTGCCAGCAGCTTAGAAAGGGATACGCAGTATTTT. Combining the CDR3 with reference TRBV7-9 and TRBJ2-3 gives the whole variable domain DTGVSQNPRHKITKRGQNVTFRCDPISEHNRLYWYRQTLGQGPEFLTYFQNEAQLEKSRLLSDRFSAERPKGSFSTLEIQRTEQGDSAMYLCASSLERDTQYFGPGTRLTVL.

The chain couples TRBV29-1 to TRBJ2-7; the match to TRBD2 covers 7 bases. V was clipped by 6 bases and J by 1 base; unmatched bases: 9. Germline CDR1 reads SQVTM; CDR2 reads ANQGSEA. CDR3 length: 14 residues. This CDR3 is CSVNGLGFSYEQYF. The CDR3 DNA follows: TGCAGCGTGAACGGACTAGGCTTTTCCTACGAGCAGTACTTC.

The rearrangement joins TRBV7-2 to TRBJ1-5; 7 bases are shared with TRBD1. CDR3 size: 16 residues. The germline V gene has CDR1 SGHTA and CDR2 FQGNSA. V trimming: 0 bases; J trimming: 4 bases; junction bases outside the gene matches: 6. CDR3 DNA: TGTGCCAGCAGCTTAGCACCCGGGACAGCTAATCAGCCCCAGCATTTT. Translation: CASSLAPGTANQPQHF.

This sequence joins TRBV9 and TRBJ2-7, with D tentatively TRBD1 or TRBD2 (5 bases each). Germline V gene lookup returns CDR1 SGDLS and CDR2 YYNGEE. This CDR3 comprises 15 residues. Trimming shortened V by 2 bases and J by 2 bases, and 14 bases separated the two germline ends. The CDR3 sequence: CASSVDRTGPYEQYF. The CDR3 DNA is TGTGCCAGCAGCGTCGACCGGACGGGACCCTACGAGCAGTACTTC.

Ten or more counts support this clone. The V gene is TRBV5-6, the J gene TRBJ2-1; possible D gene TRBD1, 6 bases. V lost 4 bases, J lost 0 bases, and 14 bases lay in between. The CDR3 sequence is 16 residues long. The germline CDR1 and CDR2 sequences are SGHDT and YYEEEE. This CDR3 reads CASSPEDRSSYNEQFF. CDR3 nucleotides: TGTGCCAGCAGCCCGGAAGACAGGTCCTCCTACAATGAGCAGTTCTTC. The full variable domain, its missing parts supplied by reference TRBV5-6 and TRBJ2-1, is DAGVTQSPTHLIKTRGQQVTLRCSPKSGHDTVSWYQQALGQGPQFIFQYYEEEERQRGNFPDRFSGHQFPNYSSELNVNALLLGDSALYLCASSPEDRSSYNEQFFGPGTRLTVL.

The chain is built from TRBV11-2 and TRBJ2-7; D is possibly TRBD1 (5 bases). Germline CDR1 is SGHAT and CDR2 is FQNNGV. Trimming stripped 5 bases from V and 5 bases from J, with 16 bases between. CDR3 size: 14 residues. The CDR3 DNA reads TGTGCCAGCAGCAAAAGCGCAGGGTTTGACGAGCAGTACTTC. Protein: CASSKSAGFDEQYF.

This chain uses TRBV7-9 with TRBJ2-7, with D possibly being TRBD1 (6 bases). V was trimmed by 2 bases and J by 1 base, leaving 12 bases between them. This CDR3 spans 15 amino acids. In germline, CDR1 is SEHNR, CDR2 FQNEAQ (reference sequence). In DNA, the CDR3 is TGTGCCAGCAGCTTAACGCCAGGGGAATCCTACGAGCAGTACTTC. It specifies CASSLTPGESYEQYF.